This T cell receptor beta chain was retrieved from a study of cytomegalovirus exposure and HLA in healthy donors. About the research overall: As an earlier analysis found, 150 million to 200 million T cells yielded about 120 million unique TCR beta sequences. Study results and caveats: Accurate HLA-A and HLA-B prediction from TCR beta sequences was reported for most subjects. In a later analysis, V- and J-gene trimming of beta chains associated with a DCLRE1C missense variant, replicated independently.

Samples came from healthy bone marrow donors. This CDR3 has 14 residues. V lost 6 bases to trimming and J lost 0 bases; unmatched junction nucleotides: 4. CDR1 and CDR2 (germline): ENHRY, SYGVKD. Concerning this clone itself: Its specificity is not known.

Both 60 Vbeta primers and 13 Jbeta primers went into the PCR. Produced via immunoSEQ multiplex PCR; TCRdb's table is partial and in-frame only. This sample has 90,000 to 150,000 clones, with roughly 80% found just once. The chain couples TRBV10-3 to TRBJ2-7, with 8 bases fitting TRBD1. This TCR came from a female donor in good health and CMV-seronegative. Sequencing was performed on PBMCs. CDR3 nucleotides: TGTGCCATCAGGGAGGACAGGGTCTCCTACGAGCAGTACTTC. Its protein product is CAIREDRVSYEQYF.